This TCR beta chain was captured by sequencing in a study of control samples from healthy donors and cancer patients. The germline V and J ends were trimmed by 2 bases and 3 bases, with 7 bases remaining between them. The CDR3 loop spans 14 amino acids. Germline CDR1 is MNHNS and CDR2 is SASEGT. The assay was immunoSEQ multiplex PCR, and TCRdb's table has in-frame clones only and misses some. This sample carries approximately 190,000 clones, 91% of them seen once, and the ten largest clones take 1.5% to 2%. This clone was seen just once. The chain links TRBV6-1 to TRBJ2-2; D remains ambiguous. The TCR originated in a young man in good health. The sequencing sample was made of blood. The CDR3 loop is CASSERSYTGELFF. CDR3 DNA: TGTGCCAGCAGTGAAAGGAGTTACACCGGGGAGCTGTTTTTT.